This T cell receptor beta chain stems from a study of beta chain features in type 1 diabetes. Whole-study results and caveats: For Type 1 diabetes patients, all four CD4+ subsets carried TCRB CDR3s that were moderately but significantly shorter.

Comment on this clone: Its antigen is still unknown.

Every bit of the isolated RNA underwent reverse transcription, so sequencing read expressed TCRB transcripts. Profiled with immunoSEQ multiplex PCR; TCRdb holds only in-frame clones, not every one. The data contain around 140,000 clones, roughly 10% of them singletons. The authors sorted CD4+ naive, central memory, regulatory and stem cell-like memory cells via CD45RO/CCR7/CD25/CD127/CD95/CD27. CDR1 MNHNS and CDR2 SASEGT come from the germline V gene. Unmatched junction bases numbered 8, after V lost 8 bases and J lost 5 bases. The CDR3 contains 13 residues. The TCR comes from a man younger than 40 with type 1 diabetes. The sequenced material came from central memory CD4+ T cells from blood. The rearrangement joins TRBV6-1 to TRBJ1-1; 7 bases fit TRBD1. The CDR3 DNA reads TGTGCCAGCGGTTTTGACAGGGAAACTGAAGCTTTCTTT. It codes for CASGFDRETEAFF.